A single sample is the source of the 23 T cell receptor beta chains below, sequenced in a study of T cell responses to AZD1222 COVID-19 vaccine. Here immunoSEQ multiplex PCR was the method, and the copy in TCRdb shows in-frame clones only, minus some. The sample has more than 100,000 clones, roughly 92% seen once. Source: peripheral blood, taken on day 0 of AZD1222 vaccination. Receptors were obtained from an adult in good health.

The gene calls are TRBV6-6 and TRBJ2-7; D may be TRBD1 (7 bases). V lost 8 bases, J lost 4 bases, and 18 bases lay in between. The CDR3 length is 14 residues. Germline CDR1 reads MNHNY; CDR2 reads SVGAGI (reference sequence). CDR3 in DNA: TGTGCCAGCCGCCGGGGGCAGGGGGAGTACGAGCAGTACGTC. As protein: CASRRGQGEYEQYV.

Turning to this clone: Other DNA sequences in this sample translate to the same CDR3. V is TRBV9 and J is TRBJ2-1; no reliable D call. The germline V gene has CDR1 SGDLS and CDR2 YYNGEE. This CDR3 is 15 amino acids long. V was clipped by 2 bases and J by 1 base, with 10 bases between them. CDR3 residues: CASSVGSGSYNEQFF. The DNA for the CDR3 is TGTGCCAGCAGCGTTGGGTCTGGGTCCTACAATGAGCAGTTCTTC. Using reference TRBV9 and TRBJ2-1 for the parts outside the CDR3, the full variable domain is DSGVTQTPKHLITATGQRVTLRCSPRSGDLSVYWYQQSLDQGLQFLIQYYNGEERAKGNILERFSAQQFPDLHSELNLSSLELGDSALYFCASSVGSGSYNEQFFGPGTRLTVL.

The chain employs TRBV14 and TRBJ1-3, with D possibly matching TRBD1 (5 bases). The CDR3 contains 17 residues. CDR1 is SGHDN, CDR2 FVKESK, per germline. V lost 3 bases and J lost 0, with 15 bases in between. CDR3 region: CASSHSWGSPSGNTIYF. The CDR3 DNA reads as TGTGCCAGCAGCCACTCTTGGGGGTCACCCTCTGGAAACACCATATATTTT.

This chain links TRBV28 with TRBJ1-1; D possibly corresponds to TRBD1 (5 bases). CDR1 and CDR2 (germline): MDHEN, SYDVKM. V shed 3 bases and J shed 8 bases, with 10 bases lying between them. The CDR3 runs to 12 residues. CDR3 region: CASSLVQEEAFF. The CDR3, as DNA: TGTGCCAGCAGTTTGGTACAGGAAGAAGCTTTCTTT.

J is TRBJ2-2 and V is TRBV6-5; D ambiguous. The CDR3 runs 15 residues. In germline, CDR1 is MNHEY, CDR2 SVGAGI. V was shortened by 2 bases and J by 2 bases, with 9 bases between the two germline ends. The CDR3 protein is CASSYMGRNTGELFF. The CDR3 DNA reads TGTGCCAGCAGTTACATGGGCCGTAACACCGGGGAGCTGTTTTTT.

The rearrangement links TRBV25-1 to TRBJ2-5; possibly TRBD1 or TRBD2 for D (6 bases each). The CDR3 has 12 residues. V was trimmed by 9 bases and J by 6 bases, leaving 14 bases between them. Germline V CDR1 and CDR2: MGHDK, SYGVNS. CDR3 coding DNA: TGTGCCAGTGCTGGGGGCGGGAAGACCCAGTACTTC. Translated: CASAGGGKTQYF.

Only one count was recorded for this clone. V is TRBV29-1 and J is TRBJ2-6, with unresolved D. V shed 3 bases and J shed 2 bases, with 8 bases lying between them. This CDR3 region has 14 residues. Germline V gives CDR1 SQVTM, CDR2 ANQGSEA. The CDR3 sequence: CSVEVGAGANVLTF. The CDR3 coding sequence is TGCAGCGTTGAGGTAGGAGCTGGGGCCAACGTCCTGACTTTC.

The chain joins TRBV5-4 to TRBJ1-6; possible D gene TRBD1, 5 bases. Germline V gives CDR1 SGHNT, CDR2 YYREEE (reference sequence). V lost 0 bases to trimming and J lost 13 bases, with 14 bases between them. This CDR3 has 14 residues. CDR3 sequence (DNA): TGTGCCAGCAGCTTGGAAGCACCCGGGGACCCCCTCCACTTT. Amino acids: CASSLEAPGDPLHF.

This chain connects TRBV6-9 to TRBJ1-5; no clear D gene. This CDR3 has 14 residues. Trimming stripped 3 bases from V and 6 bases from J, with 12 bases between. In germline, CDR1 is MNHGY, CDR2 SVAAGI. The CDR3 DNA is TGTGCCAGCAGTTACCCTCGGACGGGTCAGCCCCAGCATTTT. Its protein is CASSYPRTGQPQHF.

The rearrangement uses TRBV27 and TRBJ1-2; TRBD1 matches at 8 bases. V was clipped by 6 bases and J by 3 bases; unmatched bases: 12. The CDR3 contains 16 residues. The germline V gene has CDR1 MNHEY and CDR2 SMNVEV (reference sequence). The CDR3 reads CASSPWAGGEDYGYTF. CDR3 DNA: TGTGCCAGCAGCCCGTGGGCAGGGGGCGAGGACTATGGCTACACCTTC.

The V gene is TRBV27, the J gene TRBJ2-1, with D tentatively TRBD2 (6 bases). Germline CDR1 and CDR2: MNHEY and SMNVEV (reference sequence). The CDR3 is made up of 16 amino acids. The germline V and J ends were trimmed by 4 bases and 9 bases, with 22 bases remaining between them. CDR3 loop: CASSWGLRRDSGEQFF. DNA for the CDR3: TGTGCCAGCAGTTGGGGTCTCAGGCGGGACTCGGGTGAGCAGTTCTTC.

This chain links TRBV6-5 with TRBJ2-3, with D possibly being TRBD2 (5 bases). CDR1 is MNHEY and CDR2 is SVGAGI in the germline V gene. This CDR3 region has 15 residues. Trimming left V 6 bases short and J 2 bases short, with 15 bases between. CDR3 sequence: CASSWGEGITDTQYF. For the CDR3, the DNA is TGTGCCAGCAGCTGGGGAGAGGGCATCACAGATACGCAGTATTTT.

The rearrangement joins TRBV10-2 to TRBJ1-6, with 9 nucleotides matching TRBD1. V lost 6 bases to trimming and J lost 9 bases; unmatched junction nucleotides: 6. Germline V gene lookup returns CDR1 WSHSY and CDR2 SAAADI. CDR3 size: 14 residues. CDR3 sequence: CASSPGQGGSPLHF. The CDR3 DNA follows: TGCGCCAGCAGCCCGGGACAGGGCGGTTCACCCCTCCACTTT.

The CDR3 region is CASSQEGASGSAGDTQYF. CDR3 in DNA: TGTGCCAGCAGCCAAGAGGGAGCTAGCGGGAGCGCGGGCGATACGCAGTATTTT. V gene TRBV3-1 (or the pseudogene TRBV3-2) combines with J gene TRBJ2-3, with TRBD2 matching 10 bases. V lost 0 bases, J lost 6 bases, and 12 bases stayed unmatched. Germline V lookup: CDR1 LGHDT, CDR2 YNNKEL (reference sequence). The CDR3 runs 18 residues.

The chain couples TRBV2 to TRBJ1-1; D ambiguous. The CDR3 runs to 12 residues. Germline V CDR1 and CDR2: SNHLY, FYNNEI. The V gene lost 3 bases and the J gene lost 5 bases, with 7 bases spanning the gap. DNA for the CDR3: TGTGCCAGCAGTGACCACAAAACTGAAGCTTTCTTT. It encodes CASSDHKTEAFF. The variable domain in full, completed from reference TRBV2 and TRBJ1-1, reads EPEVTQTPSHQVTQMGQEVILRCVPISNHLYFYWYRQILGQKVEFLVSFYNNEISEKSEIFDDQFSVERPDGSNFTLKIRSTKLEDSAMYFCASSDHKTEAFFGQGTRLTVV.

V gene TRBV5-1 combines with J gene TRBJ1-4; TRBD1 matches at 11 bases. Losses at the gene ends were 2 bases for V and 8 bases for J; bases not matched to a gene: 8. The CDR3 is made up of 16 amino acids. Germline V gives CDR1 SGHRS, CDR2 YFSETQ. The CDR3, as DNA: TGCGCCAGCAGCTTTGGACAGGGGGCGTTCGGGGAAAAACTGTTTTTT. As protein: CASSFGQGAFGEKLFF.

The chain couples TRBV18 to TRBJ1-3, with D maybe TRBD1 (5 bases). This CDR3 spans 15 amino acids. V lost 3 bases, J lost 3 bases, and 12 bases lay in between. In germline, CDR1 is KGHSH, CDR2 LQKENI. CDR3 protein: CASSPGQGGGNTIYF. The CDR3 DNA follows: TGTGCCAGCTCACCCGGTCAGGGAGGTGGAAACACCATATATTTT.

The genes are TRBV6-6 and TRBJ1-2; no clear D gene. Germline V gene data show CDR1 as MNHNY and CDR2 as SVGAGI (reference sequence). CDR3 length: 10 residues. V lost 5 bases, J lost 7 bases, and 5 bases lay in between. CDR3 DNA: TGTGCCAGCAGTGCGGTTGGCTACACCTTC. This encodes CASSAVGYTF.

The chain uses TRBV6-5 and TRBJ1-6, with no clear D. CDR3 length equals 15 residues. Trimming removed 0 bases from V and 7 bases from J, with 10 bases in between. In germline, CDR1 is MNHEY, CDR2 SVGAGI. The CDR3 DNA reads TGTGCCAGCAGTTACTCCTCCGAGGAGAATTCACCCCTCCACTTT. Protein sequence: CASSYSSEENSPLHF.

The J gene is TRBJ1-1, the V gene TRBV3-1 (or the pseudogene TRBV3-2); 9 nucleotides align to TRBD1. This CDR3 is built from 15 residues. The J segment lost 4 bases and the V segment lost 6 bases, leaving 9 bases of the junction unmatched. Germline CDR1 and CDR2: LGHDT and YNNKEL (reference sequence). The CDR3 nucleotides are TGTGCCAGCAGACTAGGGGACAGGGAGGGCACTGAAGCTTTCTTT. It translates to CASRLGDREGTEAFF.

This chain connects TRBV6-5 to TRBJ2-1; 7 bases map to TRBD1. Per germline, CDR1 MNHEY and CDR2 SVGAGI. V trimming: 6 bases; J trimming: 0 bases; junction bases outside the gene matches: 5. This CDR3 has 15 amino acids. The CDR3: CASRIQGNSYNEQFF. In DNA, the CDR3 is TGTGCCAGCAGGATACAGGGGAACTCCTACAATGAGCAGTTCTTC.

This clone has a single count. The chain uses TRBV28 and TRBJ1-1; perhaps TRBD1 as D (6 bases). V lost 4 bases, J lost 1 base, and 16 bases lay in between. CDR1 and CDR2 from the germline V gene are MDHEN and SYDVKM. The CDR3 has 16 residues. CDR3 DNA sequence: TGTGCCAGCAGTTGGGGGGGCGGCGGAAGGAACACTGAAGCTTTCTTT. Translating it yields CASSWGGGGRNTEAFF.

The chain has TRBV6-6 and TRBJ2-5; 7 bases are shared with TRBD1. Germline V gene data show CDR1 as MNHNY and CDR2 as SVGAGI (reference sequence). V shed 10 bases, J shed 0 bases, and the junction held 2 bases outside the gene matches. This CDR3 contains 12 residues. The CDR3 loop is CAIQGYQETQYF. The CDR3 DNA reads as TGTGCCATACAGGGGTACCAAGAGACCCAGTACTTC.